This entry lists 21 T cell receptor beta chains sequenced from one sample in a study of blood T cell repertoires in COVID-19. Produced via immunoSEQ multiplex PCR; TCRdb's table is partial and in-frame only. This sample has 250,000 to 350,000 clones, with more than 70% found just once. The specimen was peripheral blood. Receptor source: a woman between 50 and 59 years old who had recovered from COVID-19.

CDR3 in DNA: TGCGCCAGCAGCTTGGGAGTAGGGGTCTACCTCTACGAGCAGTACTTC. Translation gives CASSLGVGVYLYEQYF. The gene calls are TRBV5-1 and TRBJ2-7; D is possibly TRBD1 (5 bases). The V end was cut by 0 bases, the J end by 3 bases, with 16 bases between. The CDR3 consists of 16 residues. In germline, CDR1 is SGHRS, CDR2 YFSETQ.

This clone was found once. The gene calls are TRBV9 and TRBJ1-1, with D uncertain. CDR1 and CDR2 (germline): SGDLS, YYNGEE. The V end lost 2 bases, the J end lost 3 bases, and 11 bases lay between the germline ends. CDR3 length: 14 amino acids. The CDR3 is CASSVAPRDTEAFF. DNA of the CDR3: TGTGCCAGCAGCGTGGCTCCACGGGACACTGAAGCTTTCTTT.

In this sample, this clone turned up a few times. This chain links TRBV6-5 with TRBJ2-4; D gene uncertain. There are 14 residues in the CDR3. The germline gives CDR1 MNHEY, CDR2 SVGAGI. Trimming stripped 7 bases from V and 7 bases from J, with 17 bases between. In DNA form, the CDR3 reads TGTGCCAGCAATCGTCCAGGTTCATTTAACATTCAGTACTTC. It yields the protein CASNRPGSFNIQYF.

The chain carries TRBV5-6 and TRBJ2-3; possibly TRBD2 for D (6 bases). CDR1 is SGHDT, CDR2 YYEEEE, per germline. The CDR3 has 19 residues. V was pared by 2 bases and J by 0 bases, with 22 bases between. In DNA, the CDR3 is TGTGCCAGCAGCTTCAACGGGGGTACCGACTCTTCTAGCACAGATACGCAGTATTTT. The encoded protein is CASSFNGGTDSSSTDTQYF.

The chain is built from TRBV3-1 (or the pseudogene TRBV3-2) and TRBJ2-1, with D tentatively TRBD2 (5 bases). V lost 8 bases, J lost 0 bases, and 23 bases lay in between. The CDR3 covers 18 residues. Germline V gene data show CDR1 as LGHDT and CDR2 as YNNKEL (reference sequence). The CDR3 nucleotides read TGTGCCAGCGGCTTGTTAGTGAGGGCCCTAAGCTCCTACAATGAGCAGTTCTTC. It encodes CASGLLVRALSSYNEQFF.

This rearrangement joins TRBV6-6 to TRBJ2-2, with TRBD2 identical over 8 bases. Germline V gene sequence: CDR1 MNHNY, CDR2 SVGAGI (reference sequence). V was clipped by 7 bases and J by 5 bases; unmatched bases: 12. The CDR3 totals 16 residues. The CDR3 nucleotides are TGTGCCAGCACTTTGGACGGGGGGGCGGAGACCGGGGAGCTGTTTTTT. It is translated as CASTLDGGAETGELFF.

J is TRBJ2-3 and V is TRBV13, with D possibly matching TRBD2 (5 bases). The CDR3 covers 13 residues. From germline, CDR1 is PRHDT and CDR2 FYEKMQ (reference sequence). The germline V and J ends were trimmed by 6 bases and 1 base, with 8 bases remaining between them. CDR3 protein: CASRNGGTDTQYF. Here the CDR3 DNA reads TGTGCCAGCAGAAACGGGGGCACAGATACGCAGTATTTT.

This chain connects TRBV20-1 to TRBJ1-5; D possibly corresponds to TRBD1 (5 bases). This CDR3 region has 14 residues. CDR1 and CDR2 from the germline V gene are DFQATT and SNEGSKA (reference sequence). Trimming cost V 3 bases and J 4 bases, with 13 bases left between them. This chain's CDR3 is CSASGTAGNQPQHF. In DNA, the CDR3 is TGCAGTGCTAGTGGGACGGCGGGAAATCAGCCCCAGCATTTT.

The CDR3 region has the DNA TGTGCCAGCAGGATGCAGGGGGCGGCTAACTATGGCTACACCTTC. The encoded protein is CASRMQGAANYGYTF. This chain uses TRBV28 with TRBJ1-2; 8 bases are shared with TRBD1. Germline loops: CDR1 MDHEN, CDR2 SYDVKM. This CDR3 contains 15 residues. J gave up 0 bases and V 6 bases, and 6 bases lay outside the gene matches.

The chain recombines TRBV28 with TRBJ1-1, with D perhaps matching TRBD1 (5 bases). The germline V and J ends were trimmed by 7 bases and 8 bases, with 11 bases remaining between them. The CDR3 extends over 11 amino acids. Germline CDR1 MDHEN, CDR2 SYDVKM. The CDR3 loop is CASNGAAEAFF. The DNA of the CDR3 is TGTGCCAGCAATGGGGCGGCCGAAGCTTTCTTT.

The rearrangement uses TRBV19 and TRBJ2-7; D is unresolved. CDR3 size: 14 residues. The V gene's germline CDR1 is LNHDA and CDR2 SQIVND (reference sequence). The germline V and J ends were trimmed by 2 bases and 2 bases, with 10 bases remaining between them. This CDR3 reads CASSITVDTYEQYF. As DNA, the CDR3 is TGTGCCAGTAGTATAACAGTAGACACCTACGAGCAGTACTTC.

The V and J genes are TRBV6-5 and TRBJ2-5; TRBD1 matches 8 bases. The CDR3 covers 16 residues. V trimming: 0 bases; J trimming: 4 bases; junction bases outside the gene matches: 7. Germline V gene sequence: CDR1 MNHEY, CDR2 SVGAGI. The CDR3 nucleotides are TGTGCCAGCAGTTACTCATGGACAGGGATATTAGAGACCCAGTACTTC. It translates to CASSYSWTGILETQYF.

The V call is TRBV7-3, the J call TRBJ2-7; 10 bases map to TRBD1. The CDR3 length is 13 residues. Germline trimming cut 5 bases from V and 6 bases from J; bases unmatched to any gene: 4. Germline CDR1 SGHTA, CDR2 FQGTGA. In DNA form, the CDR3 reads TGTGCCAGCAGCCCGGGACAGGGGAGCGAGCAGTACTTC. This gives the protein CASSPGQGSEQYF.

Ten or more counts support this clone. The chain is built from TRBV18 and TRBJ1-3; D gene unclear. The CDR3 totals 15 residues. Deletions cut 1 base from V and 0 bases from J, with 7 bases between. Germline loops: CDR1 KGHSH, CDR2 LQKENI. As DNA, the CDR3 is TGTGCCAGCTCACCACAGGGAGGCTCTGGAAACACCATATATTTT. This encodes CASSPQGGSGNTIYF. Variable domain in full (rest from reference TRBV18 and TRBJ1-3): NAGVMQNPRHLVRRRGQEARLRCSPMKGHSHVYWYRQLPEEGLKFMVYLQKENIIDESGMPKERFSAEFPKEGPSILRIQQVVRGDSAAYFCASSPQGGSGNTIYFGEGSWLTVV.

This chain connects TRBV27 to TRBJ1-1; D perhaps matches TRBD1 (5 bases). Trimming stripped 2 bases from V and 7 bases from J, with 14 bases between. Per germline, CDR1 MNHEY and CDR2 SMNVEV (reference sequence). This CDR3 comprises 14 residues. CDR3 protein: CASSLNFGAVEAFF. The CDR3 nucleotides are TGTGCCAGCAGTTTAAATTTTGGGGCCGTTGAAGCTTTCTTT.

The rearrangement joins TRBV5-4 to TRBJ1-6; weak D call: TRBD1 (6 bases). Trimming removed 1 base at V and 6 bases at J, with 11 bases between. CDR1 and CDR2 (germline): SGHNT, YYREEE (reference sequence). The CDR3 runs 15 residues. This CDR3 is CASSLQGPPNSPLHF. In DNA form, the CDR3 reads TGTGCCAGCAGCTTGCAGGGGCCTCCTAATTCACCCCTCCACTTT.

V and J are TRBV7-2 and TRBJ1-4, with unresolved D. The germline V gene has CDR1 SGHTA and CDR2 FQGNSA. Trimming took 3 bases from V and 7 from J, leaving 9 bases between them. This CDR3 is 13 amino acids long. The CDR3 nucleotides read TGTGCCAGCAGCTTGGGCAGCCTTGAAAAACTGTTTTTT. Translation gives CASSLGSLEKLFF.

The chain employs TRBV19 and TRBJ2-3, with D possibly being TRBD2 (5 bases). Germline lookup yields CDR1 LNHDA and CDR2 SQIVND (reference sequence). The V end lost 6 bases, the J end lost 0 bases, and 10 bases lay between the germline ends. CDR3 length equals 14 residues. Here the CDR3 DNA reads TGTGCCAGTAGGGCGAGGGAAAGCACAGATACGCAGTATTTT. It specifies CASRARESTDTQYF. The variable domain in full, with the rest retrieved from reference TRBV19 and TRBJ2-3, is DGGITQSPKYLFRKEGQNVTLSCEQNLNHDAMYWYRQDPGQGLRLIYYSQIVNDFQKGDIAEGYSVSREKKESFPLTVTSAQKNPTAFYLCASRARESTDTQYFGPGTRLTVL.

This chain links TRBV9 with TRBJ2-7; 7 bases are a match to TRBD2. The CDR3 consists of 15 residues. The V segment lost 0 bases and the J segment 2 bases; nucleotides outside the gene matches: 5. Germline CDR1 reads SGDLS; CDR2 reads YYNGEE. The CDR3 region is CASSVDPRGTYEQYF. The CDR3 nucleotides are TGTGCCAGCAGCGTAGACCCGCGGGGGACCTACGAGCAGTACTTC.

The chain combines TRBV28 with TRBJ2-1; 12 positions agree with TRBD2. The CDR3 loop spans 16 amino acids. The germline V gene encodes CDR1 MDHEN and CDR2 SYDVKM. V lost 7 bases and J lost 8; bases outside the gene matches: 12. CDR3 nucleotide sequence: TGTGCCAGCACTAAGGCGACGGGACTAGCGGGCCATGAGCAGTTCTTC. It specifies CASTKATGLAGHEQFF.

This clone was counted a single time. The gene calls are TRBV12-3 or TRBV12-4 and TRBJ1-2; the D is unclear. Trimming pared 6 bases from V and 7 bases from J, leaving 15 bases between. The CDR3 has 13 residues. The CDR3 DNA reads as TGTGCCAGCAGCTTGGGGTCGGGGTCTGGCTACACCTTC. Its translation: CASSLGSGSGYTF.